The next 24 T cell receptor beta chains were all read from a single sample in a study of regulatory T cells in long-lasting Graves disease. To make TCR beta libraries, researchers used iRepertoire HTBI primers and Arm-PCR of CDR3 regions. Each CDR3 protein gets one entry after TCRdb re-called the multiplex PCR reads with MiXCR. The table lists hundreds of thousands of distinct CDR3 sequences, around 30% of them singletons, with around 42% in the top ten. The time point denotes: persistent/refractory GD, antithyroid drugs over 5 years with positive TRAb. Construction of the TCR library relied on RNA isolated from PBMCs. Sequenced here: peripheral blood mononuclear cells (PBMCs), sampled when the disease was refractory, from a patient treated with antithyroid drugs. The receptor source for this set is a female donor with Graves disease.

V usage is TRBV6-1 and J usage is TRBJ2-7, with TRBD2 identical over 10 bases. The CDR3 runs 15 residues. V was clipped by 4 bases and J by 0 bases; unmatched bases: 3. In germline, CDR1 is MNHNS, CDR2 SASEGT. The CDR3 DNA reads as TGTGCCAGCAGTGCACTAGCGGGGAACTCCTACGAGCAGTACTTC. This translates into CASSALAGNSYEQYF.

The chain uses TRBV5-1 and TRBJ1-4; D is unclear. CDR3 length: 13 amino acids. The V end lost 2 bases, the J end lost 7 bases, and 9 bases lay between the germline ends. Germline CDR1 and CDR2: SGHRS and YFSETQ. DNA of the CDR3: TGCGCCAGCAGCTTCTCGGGGTCTGAAAAACTGTTTTTT. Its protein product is CASSFSGSEKLFF. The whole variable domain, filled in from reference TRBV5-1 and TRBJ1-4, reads KAGVTQTPRYLIKTRGQQVTLSCSPISGHRSVSWYQQTPGQGLQFLFEYFSETQRNKGNFPGRFSGRQFSNSRSEMNVSTLELGDSALYLCASSFSGSEKLFFGSGTQLSVL.

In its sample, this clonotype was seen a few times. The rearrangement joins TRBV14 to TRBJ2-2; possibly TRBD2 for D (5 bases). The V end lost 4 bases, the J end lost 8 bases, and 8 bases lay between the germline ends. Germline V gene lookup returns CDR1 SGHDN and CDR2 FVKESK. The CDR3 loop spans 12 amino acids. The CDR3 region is CASSRRQGELFF. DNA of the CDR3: TGTGCCAGCAGCCGGAGGCAGGGGGAGCTGTTTTTT.

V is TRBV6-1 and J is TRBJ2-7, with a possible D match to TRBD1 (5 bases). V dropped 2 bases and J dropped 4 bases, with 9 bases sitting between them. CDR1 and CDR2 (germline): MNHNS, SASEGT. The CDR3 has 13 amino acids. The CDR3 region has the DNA TGTGCCAGCAGTGAATACAGGACATACGAGCAGTACTTC. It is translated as CASSEYRTYEQYF.

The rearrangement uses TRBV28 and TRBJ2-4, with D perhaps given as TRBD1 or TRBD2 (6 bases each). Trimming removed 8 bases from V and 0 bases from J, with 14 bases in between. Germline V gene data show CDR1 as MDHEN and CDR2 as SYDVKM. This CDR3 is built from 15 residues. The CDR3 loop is CASCWGALAKNIQYF. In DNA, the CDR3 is TGTGCCAGCTGCTGGGGGGCCCTAGCCAAAAACATTCAGTACTTC.

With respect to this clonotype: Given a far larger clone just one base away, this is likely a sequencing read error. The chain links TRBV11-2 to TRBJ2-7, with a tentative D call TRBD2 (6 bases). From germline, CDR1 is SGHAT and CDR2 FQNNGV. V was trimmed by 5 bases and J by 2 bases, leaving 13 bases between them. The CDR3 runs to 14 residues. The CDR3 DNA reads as TGTGCCAGCAGCGTAGGTAGCGGAACCTACGAGCAGTACTTC. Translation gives CASSVGSGTYEQYF.

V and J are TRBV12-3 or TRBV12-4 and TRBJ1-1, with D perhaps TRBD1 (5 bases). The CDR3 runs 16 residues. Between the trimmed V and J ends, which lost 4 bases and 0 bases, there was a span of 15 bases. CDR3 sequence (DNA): TGTGCCAGCAGTTCTGGGGCGGGGACCCTGAACACTGAAGCTTTCTTT. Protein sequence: CASSSGAGTLNTEAFF.

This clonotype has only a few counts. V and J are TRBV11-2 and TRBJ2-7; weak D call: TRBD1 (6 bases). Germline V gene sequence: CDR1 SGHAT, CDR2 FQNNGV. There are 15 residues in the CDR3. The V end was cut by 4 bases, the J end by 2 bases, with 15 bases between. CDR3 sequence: CASSSLAGATYEQYF. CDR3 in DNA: TGTGCCAGCAGCTCTCTAGCAGGGGCCACCTACGAGCAGTACTTC. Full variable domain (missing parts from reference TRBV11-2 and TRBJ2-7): EAGVAQSPRYKIIEKRQSVAFWCNPISGHATLYWYQQILGQGPKLLIQFQNNGVVDDSQLPKDRFSAERLKGVDSTLKIQPAKLEDSAVYLCASSSLAGATYEQYFGPGTRLTVT.

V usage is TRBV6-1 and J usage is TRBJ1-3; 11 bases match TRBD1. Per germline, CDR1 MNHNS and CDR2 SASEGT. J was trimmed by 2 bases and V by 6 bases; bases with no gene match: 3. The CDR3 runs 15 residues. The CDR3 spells CASRRTGGAGNTIYF. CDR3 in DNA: TGTGCCAGCAGGAGGACAGGGGGCGCTGGAAACACCATATATTTT.

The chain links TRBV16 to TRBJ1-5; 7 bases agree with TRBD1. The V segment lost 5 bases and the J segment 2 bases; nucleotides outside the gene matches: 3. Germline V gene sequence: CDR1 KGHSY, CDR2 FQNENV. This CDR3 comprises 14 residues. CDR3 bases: TGTGCCAGCAGCGACAGGGAGGGCAATCAGCCCCAGCATTTT. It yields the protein CASSDREGNQPQHF.

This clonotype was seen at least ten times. CDR3 DNA sequence: TGTGCCAGCAGTGAAAGGGGCAGAATGAACACTGAAGCTTTCTTT. Its protein is CASSERGRMNTEAFF. This chain joins TRBV6-1 and TRBJ1-1; possibly TRBD1 for D (5 bases). The CDR3 totals 15 residues. Germline values: CDR1 MNHNS, CDR2 SASEGT. V was trimmed by 2 bases and J by 0 bases, leaving 10 bases between them.

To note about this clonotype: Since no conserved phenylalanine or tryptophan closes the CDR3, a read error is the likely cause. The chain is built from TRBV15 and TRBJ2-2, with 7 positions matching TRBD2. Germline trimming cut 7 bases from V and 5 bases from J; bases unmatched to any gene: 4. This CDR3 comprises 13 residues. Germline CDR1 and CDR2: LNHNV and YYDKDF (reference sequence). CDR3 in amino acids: CATNRRGTGELFL. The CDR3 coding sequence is TGTGCCACCAACCGGCGGGGGACCGGGGAGCTGTTTCTT.

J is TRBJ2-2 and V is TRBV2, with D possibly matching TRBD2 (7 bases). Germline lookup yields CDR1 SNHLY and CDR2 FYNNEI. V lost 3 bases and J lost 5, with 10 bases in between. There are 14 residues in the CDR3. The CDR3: CASSDRGGTGELFF. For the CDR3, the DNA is TGTGCCAGCAGTGACAGGGGAGGGACCGGGGAGCTGTTTTTT.

In nucleotides, the CDR3 is TGTGCCAGCATGGTTAAGTGGGGCTGGAACACTGAAGCTTTCTTT. Amino acid sequence: CASMVKWGWNTEAFF. V and J are TRBV27 and TRBJ1-1, with a possible D match to TRBD1 (5 bases). The germline CDR1 and CDR2 sequences are MNHEY and SMNVEV (reference sequence). Trimming cost V 7 bases and J 1 base, with 16 bases left between them. The CDR3 totals 15 residues.

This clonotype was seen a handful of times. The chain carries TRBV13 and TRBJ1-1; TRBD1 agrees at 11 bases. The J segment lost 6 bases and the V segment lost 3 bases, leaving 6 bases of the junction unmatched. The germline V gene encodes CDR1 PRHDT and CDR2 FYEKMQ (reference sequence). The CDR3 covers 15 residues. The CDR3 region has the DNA TGTGCCAGCAGCTTCTGGACAGGGGGCCCCCCTGAAGCTTTCTTT. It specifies CASSFWTGGPPEAFF.

CDR3 residues: CSPGSGNTEAFF. In DNA form, the CDR3 reads TGCAGCCCGGGCTCCGGGAACACTGAAGCTTTCTTT. V is TRBV29-1 and J is TRBJ1-1; D is undetermined. CDR1 and CDR2 from the germline V gene are SQVTM and ANQGSEA. The CDR3 has 12 amino acids. V lost 8 bases to trimming and J lost 1 base, with 11 bases between them.

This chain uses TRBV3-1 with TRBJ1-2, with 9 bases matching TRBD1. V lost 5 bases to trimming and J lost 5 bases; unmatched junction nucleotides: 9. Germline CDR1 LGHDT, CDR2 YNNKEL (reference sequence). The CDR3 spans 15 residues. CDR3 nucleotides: TGTGCCAGCAGCTGGGGACAGGGAATTGGGTATGGCTACACCTTC. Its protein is CASSWGQGIGYGYTF.

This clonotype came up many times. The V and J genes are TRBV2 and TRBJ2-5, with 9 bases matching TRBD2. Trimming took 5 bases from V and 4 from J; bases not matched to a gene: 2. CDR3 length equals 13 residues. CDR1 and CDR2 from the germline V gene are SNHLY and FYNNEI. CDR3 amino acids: CASSSSGRETQYF. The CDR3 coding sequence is TGTGCCAGCAGTAGTAGCGGGAGAGAGACCCAGTACTTC.

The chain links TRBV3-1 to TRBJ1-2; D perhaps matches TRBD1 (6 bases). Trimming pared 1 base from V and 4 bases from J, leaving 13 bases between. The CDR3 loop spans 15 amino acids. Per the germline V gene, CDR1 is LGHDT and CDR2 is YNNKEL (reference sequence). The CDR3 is CASSQVVGGSYGYTF. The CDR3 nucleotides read TGTGCCAGCAGCCAAGTAGTAGGGGGTTCCTATGGCTACACCTTC.

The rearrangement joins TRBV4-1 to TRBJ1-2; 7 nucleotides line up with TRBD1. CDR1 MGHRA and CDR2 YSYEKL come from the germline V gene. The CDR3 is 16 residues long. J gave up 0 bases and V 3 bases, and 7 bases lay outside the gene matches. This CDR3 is CASSQARDRSNYGYTF. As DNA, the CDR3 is TGCGCCAGCAGCCAGGCAAGGGACAGATCTAACTATGGCTACACCTTC.

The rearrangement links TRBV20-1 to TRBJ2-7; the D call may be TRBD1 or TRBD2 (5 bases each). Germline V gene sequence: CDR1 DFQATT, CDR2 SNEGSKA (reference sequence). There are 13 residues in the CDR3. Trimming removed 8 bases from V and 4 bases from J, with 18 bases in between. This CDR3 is CSTYGAESYEQYF. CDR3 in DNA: TGCAGTACATACGGGGCCGAATCATACGAGCAGTACTTC.

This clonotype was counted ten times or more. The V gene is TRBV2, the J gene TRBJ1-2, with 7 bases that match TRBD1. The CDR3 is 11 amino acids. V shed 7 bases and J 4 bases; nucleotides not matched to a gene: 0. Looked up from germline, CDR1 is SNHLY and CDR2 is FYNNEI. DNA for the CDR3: TGTGCCAGCAACAGGGGCTATGGCTACACCTTC. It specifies CASNRGYGYTF.

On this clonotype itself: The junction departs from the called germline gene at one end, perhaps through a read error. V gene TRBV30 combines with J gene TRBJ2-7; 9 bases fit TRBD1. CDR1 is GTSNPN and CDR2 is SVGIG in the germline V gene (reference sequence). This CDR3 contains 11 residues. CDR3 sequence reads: CAWSVSLTGGF. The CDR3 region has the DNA TGTGCCTGGAGTGTATCCCTGACAGGGGGCTTC.

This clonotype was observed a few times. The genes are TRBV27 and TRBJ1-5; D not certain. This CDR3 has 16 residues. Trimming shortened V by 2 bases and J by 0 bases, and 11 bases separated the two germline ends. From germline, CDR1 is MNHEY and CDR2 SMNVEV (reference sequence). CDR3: CASSLRGVNSNQPQHF. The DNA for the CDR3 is TGTGCCAGCAGTTTACGGGGAGTCAATAGCAATCAGCCCCAGCATTTT.